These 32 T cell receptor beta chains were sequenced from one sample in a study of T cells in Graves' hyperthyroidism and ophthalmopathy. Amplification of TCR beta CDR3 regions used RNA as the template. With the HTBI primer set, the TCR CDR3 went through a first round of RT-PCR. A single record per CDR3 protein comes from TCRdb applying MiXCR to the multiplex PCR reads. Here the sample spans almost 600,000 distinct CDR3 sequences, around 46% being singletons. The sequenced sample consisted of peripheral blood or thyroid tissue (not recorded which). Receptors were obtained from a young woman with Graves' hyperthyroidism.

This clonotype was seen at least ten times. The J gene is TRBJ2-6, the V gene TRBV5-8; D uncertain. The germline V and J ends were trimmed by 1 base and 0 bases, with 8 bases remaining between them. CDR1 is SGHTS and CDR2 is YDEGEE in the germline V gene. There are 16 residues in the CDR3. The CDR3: CASSLSLTSGANVLTF. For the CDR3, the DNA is TGTGCCAGCAGCTTGTCGCTTACCTCTGGGGCCAACGTCCTGACTTTC.

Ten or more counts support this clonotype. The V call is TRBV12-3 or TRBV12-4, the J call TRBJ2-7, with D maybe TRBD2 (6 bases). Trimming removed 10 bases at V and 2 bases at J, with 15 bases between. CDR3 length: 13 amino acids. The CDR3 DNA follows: TGTGCCACTTCGGGAGAGAGGGCCTACGAGCAGTACTTC. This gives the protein CATSGERAYEQYF.

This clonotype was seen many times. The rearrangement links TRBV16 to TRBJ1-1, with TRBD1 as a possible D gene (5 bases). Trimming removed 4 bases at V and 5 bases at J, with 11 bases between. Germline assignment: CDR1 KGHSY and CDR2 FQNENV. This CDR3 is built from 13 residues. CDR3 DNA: TGTGCCAGCAGCCCAGGGTGGAGGACTGAAGCTTTCTTT. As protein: CASSPGWRTEAFF.

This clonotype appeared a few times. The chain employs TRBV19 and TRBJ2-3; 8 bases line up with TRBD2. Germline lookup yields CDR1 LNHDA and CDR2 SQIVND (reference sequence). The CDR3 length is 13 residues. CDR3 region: CASQRERTDTQYF. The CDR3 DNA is TGTGCGAGTCAGCGGGAGCGCACAGATACGCAGTATTTT.

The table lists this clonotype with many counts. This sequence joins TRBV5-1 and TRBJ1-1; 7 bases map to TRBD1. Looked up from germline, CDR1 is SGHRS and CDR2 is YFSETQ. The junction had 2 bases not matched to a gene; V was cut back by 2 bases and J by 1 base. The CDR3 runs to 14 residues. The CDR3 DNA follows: TGCGCCAGCAGCTTCAGACAGGGGAACACTGAAGCTTTCTTT. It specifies CASSFRQGNTEAFF.

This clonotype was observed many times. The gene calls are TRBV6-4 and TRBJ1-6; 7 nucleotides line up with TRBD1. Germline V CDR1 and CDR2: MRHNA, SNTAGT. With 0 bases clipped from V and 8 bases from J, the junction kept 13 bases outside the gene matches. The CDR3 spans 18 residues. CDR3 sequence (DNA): TGTGCCAGCAGTGACTCCGGGCTACAGGGGTTAATATATTCACCCCTCCACTTT. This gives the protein CASSDSGLQGLIYSPLHF.

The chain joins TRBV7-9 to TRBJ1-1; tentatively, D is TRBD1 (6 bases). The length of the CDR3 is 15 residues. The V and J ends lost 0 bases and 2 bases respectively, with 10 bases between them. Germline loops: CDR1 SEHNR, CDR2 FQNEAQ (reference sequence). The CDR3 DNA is TGTGCCAGCAGCTTAGCGCAGGGGTTTAACACTGAAGCTTTCTTT. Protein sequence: CASSLAQGFNTEAFF.

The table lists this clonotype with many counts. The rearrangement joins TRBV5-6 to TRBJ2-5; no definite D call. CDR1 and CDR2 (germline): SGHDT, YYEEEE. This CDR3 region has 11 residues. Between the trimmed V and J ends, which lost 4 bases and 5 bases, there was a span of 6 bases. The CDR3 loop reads CASSRYETQYF. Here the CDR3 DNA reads TGTGCCAGCAGCCGTTACGAGACCCAGTACTTC.

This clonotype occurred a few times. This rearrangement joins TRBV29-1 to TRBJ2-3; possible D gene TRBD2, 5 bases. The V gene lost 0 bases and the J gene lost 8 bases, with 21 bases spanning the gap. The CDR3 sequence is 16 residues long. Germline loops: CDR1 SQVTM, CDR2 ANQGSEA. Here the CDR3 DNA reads TGCAGCGTTGAAGACGGACTCGATCCCGGGTTGGGTACGCAGTATTTT. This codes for CSVEDGLDPGLGTQYF.

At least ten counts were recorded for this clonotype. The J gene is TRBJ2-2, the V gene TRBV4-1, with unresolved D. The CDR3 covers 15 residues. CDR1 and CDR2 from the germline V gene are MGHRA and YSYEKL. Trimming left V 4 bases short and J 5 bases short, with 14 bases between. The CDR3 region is CASSLSGSRTGELFF. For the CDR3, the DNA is TGCGCCAGCAGCCTGTCCGGATCTAGAACCGGGGAGCTGTTTTTT.

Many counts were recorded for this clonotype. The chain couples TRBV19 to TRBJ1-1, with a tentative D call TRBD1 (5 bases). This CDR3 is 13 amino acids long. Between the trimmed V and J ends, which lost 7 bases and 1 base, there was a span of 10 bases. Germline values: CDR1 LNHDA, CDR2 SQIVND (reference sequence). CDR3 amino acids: CASTRVSNTEAFF. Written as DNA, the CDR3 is TGTGCCAGTACCAGGGTCTCGAACACTGAAGCTTTCTTT.

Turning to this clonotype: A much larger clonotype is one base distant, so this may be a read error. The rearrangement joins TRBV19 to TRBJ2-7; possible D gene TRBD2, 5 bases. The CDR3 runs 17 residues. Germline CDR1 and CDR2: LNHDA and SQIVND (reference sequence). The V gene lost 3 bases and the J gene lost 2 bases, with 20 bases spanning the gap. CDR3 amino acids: CASSITASTDFAYEQYF. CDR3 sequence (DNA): TGTGCCAGTAGTATTACGGCCAGCACGGACTTTGCCTACGAGCAGTACTTC. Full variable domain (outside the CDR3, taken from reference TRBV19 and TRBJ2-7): DGGITQSPKYLFRKEGQNVTLSCEQNLNHDAMYWYRQDPGQGLRLIYYSQIVNDFQKGDIAEGYSVSREKKESFPLTVTSAQKNPTAFYLCASSITASTDFAYEQYFGPGTRLTVT.

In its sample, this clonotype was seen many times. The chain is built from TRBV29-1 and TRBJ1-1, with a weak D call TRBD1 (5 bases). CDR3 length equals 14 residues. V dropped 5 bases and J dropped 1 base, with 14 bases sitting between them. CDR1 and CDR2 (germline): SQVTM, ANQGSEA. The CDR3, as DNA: TGCAGCGTTATACCCTGGACACAGAACACTGAAGCTTTCTTT. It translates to CSVIPWTQNTEAFF.

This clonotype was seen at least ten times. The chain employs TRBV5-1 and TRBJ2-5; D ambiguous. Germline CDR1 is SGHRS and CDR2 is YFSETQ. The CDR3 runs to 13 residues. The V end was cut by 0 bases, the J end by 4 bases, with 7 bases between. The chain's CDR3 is CASSLGARETQYF. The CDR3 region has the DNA TGCGCCAGCAGCTTGGGAGCGAGAGAGACCCAGTACTTC.

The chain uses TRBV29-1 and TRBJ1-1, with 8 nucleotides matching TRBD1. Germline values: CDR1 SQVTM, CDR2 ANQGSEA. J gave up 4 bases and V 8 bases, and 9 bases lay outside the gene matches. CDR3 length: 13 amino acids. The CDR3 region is CSQRTGTGTEAFF. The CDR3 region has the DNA TGCAGCCAGAGGACAGGGACAGGCACTGAAGCTTTCTTT.

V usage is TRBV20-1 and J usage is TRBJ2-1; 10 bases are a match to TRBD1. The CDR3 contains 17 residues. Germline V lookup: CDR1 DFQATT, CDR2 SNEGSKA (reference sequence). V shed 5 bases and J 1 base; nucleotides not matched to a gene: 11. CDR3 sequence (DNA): TGCAGTGCTCCGGGACAGGGGTTCGTTAGGTCCTACAATGAGCAGTTCTTC. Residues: CSAPGQGFVRSYNEQFF.

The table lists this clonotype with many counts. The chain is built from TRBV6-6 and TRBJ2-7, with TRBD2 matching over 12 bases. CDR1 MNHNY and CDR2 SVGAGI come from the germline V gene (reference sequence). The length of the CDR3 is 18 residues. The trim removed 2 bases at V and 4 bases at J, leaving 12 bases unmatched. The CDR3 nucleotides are TGTGCCAGCAGTTACAGCCCCGCAAGACTAGCGGGGGTTTACGAGCAGTACTTC. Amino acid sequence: CASSYSPARLAGVYEQYF.

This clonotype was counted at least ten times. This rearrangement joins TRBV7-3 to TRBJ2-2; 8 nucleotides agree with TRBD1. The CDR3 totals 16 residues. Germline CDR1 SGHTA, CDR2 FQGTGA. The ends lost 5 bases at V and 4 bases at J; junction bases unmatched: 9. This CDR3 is CASSTRTGQGTGELFF. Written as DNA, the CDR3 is TGTGCCAGCAGCACCCGGACAGGGCAAGGCACCGGGGAGCTGTTTTTT.

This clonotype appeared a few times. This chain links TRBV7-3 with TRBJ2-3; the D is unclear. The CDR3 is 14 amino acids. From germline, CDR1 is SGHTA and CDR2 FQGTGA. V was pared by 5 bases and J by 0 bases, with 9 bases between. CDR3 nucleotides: TGTGCCAGCAGCCCCCCCGGTAGCACAGATACGCAGTATTTT. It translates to CASSPPGSTDTQYF.

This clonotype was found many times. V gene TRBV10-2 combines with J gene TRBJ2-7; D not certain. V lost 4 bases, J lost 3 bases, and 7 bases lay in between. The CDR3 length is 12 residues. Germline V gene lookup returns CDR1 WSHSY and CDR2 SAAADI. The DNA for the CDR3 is TGCGCCAGCAGTGGGGAAGTCTACGAGCAGTACTTC. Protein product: CASSGEVYEQYF.

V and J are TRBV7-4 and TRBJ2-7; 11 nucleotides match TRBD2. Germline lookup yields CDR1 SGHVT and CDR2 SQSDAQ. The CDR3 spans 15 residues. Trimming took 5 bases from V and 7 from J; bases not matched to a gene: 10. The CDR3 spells CASSARALAGVEQYF. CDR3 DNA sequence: TGTGCCAGCAGCGCCAGGGCACTAGCGGGAGTGGAGCAGTACTTC.

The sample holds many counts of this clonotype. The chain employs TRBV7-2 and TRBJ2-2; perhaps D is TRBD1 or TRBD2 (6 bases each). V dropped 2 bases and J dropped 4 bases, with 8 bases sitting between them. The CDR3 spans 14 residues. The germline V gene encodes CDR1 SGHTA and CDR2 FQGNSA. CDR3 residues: CASSLKGGTGELFF. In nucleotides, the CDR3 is TGTGCCAGCAGCTTAAAGGGGGGCACCGGGGAGCTGTTTTTT.

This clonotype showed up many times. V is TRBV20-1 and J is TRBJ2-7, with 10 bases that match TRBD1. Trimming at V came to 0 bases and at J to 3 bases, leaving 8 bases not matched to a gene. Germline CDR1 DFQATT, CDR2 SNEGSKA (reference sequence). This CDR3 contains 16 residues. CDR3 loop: CSARDYGDRGYYEQYF. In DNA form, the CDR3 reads TGCAGTGCTAGAGATTACGGGGACAGGGGATACTACGAGCAGTACTTC.

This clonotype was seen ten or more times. The CDR3 region is CASSVDRDSGNTIYF. The CDR3 region has the DNA TGTGCCAGCAGTGTCGACAGGGACTCTGGAAACACCATATATTTT. This sequence joins TRBV2 and TRBJ1-3; 7 bases match TRBD1. Germline assignment: CDR1 SNHLY and CDR2 FYNNEI. Germline trimming cut 4 bases from V and 0 bases from J; bases unmatched to any gene: 3. The CDR3 has 15 amino acids.

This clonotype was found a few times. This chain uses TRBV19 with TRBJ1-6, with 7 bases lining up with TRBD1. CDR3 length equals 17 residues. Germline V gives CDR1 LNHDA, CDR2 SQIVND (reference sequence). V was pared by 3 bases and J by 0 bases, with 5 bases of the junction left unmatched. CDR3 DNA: TGTGCCAGTAGTATGTGGGGACAGAGCTCCTATAATTCACCCCTCCACTTT. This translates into CASSMWGQSSYNSPLHF. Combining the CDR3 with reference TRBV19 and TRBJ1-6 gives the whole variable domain DGGITQSPKYLFRKEGQNVTLSCEQNLNHDAMYWYRQDPGQGLRLIYYSQIVNDFQKGDIAEGYSVSREKKESFPLTVTSAQKNPTAFYLCASSMWGQSSYNSPLHFGNGTRLTVT.

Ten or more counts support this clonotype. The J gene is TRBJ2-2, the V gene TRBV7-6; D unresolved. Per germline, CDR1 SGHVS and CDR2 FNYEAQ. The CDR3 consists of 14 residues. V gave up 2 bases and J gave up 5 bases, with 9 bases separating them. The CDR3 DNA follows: TGTGCCAGCAGCTTAAGGCCCGGGACCGGGGAGCTGTTTTTT. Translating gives CASSLRPGTGELFF.

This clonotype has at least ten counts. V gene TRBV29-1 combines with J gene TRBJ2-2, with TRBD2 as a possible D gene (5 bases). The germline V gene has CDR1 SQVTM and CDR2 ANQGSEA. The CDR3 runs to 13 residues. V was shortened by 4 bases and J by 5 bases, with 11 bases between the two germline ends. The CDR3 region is CSVVAMGTGELFF. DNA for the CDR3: TGCAGCGTTGTAGCGATGGGTACCGGGGAGCTGTTTTTT.

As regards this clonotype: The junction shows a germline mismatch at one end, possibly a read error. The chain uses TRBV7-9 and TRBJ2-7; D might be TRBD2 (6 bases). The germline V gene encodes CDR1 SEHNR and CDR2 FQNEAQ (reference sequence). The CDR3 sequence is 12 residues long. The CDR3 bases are TGTGCCAGCAGCTTAGGCGGGGAATTGGTTGACTTC. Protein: CASSLGGELVDF.

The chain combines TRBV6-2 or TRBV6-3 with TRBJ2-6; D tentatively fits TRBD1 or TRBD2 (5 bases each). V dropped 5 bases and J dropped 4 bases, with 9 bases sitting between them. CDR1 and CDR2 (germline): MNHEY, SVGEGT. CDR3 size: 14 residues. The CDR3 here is CASSRDAGANVLTF. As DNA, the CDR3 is TGTGCCAGCAGTAGGGACGCGGGGGCCAACGTCCTGACTTTC.

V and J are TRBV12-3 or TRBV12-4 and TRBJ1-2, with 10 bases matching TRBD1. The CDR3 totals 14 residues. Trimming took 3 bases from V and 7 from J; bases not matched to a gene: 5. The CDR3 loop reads CASSLGQGRGGYTF. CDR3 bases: TGTGCCAGCAGTTTGGGACAGGGGAGAGGTGGCTACACCTTC.

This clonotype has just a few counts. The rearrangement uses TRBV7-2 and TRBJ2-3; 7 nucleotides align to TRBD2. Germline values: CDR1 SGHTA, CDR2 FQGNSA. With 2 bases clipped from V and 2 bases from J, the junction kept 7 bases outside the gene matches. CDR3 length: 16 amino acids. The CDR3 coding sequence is TGTGCCAGCAGCTTAAATTCGGCGGGAGCCACAGATACGCAGTATTTT. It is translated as CASSLNSAGATDTQYF.

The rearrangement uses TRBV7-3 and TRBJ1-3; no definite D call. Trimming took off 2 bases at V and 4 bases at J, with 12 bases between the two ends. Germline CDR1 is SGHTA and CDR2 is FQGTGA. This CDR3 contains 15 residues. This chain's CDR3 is CASSLLGQPGNTIYF. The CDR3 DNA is TGTGCCAGCAGCTTACTCGGGCAGCCCGGAAACACCATATATTTT.